This T cell receptor beta chain is from a study of response to subunit inactivated influenza vaccine. Comment on this clonotype: Its antigen is still unknown.

Via MiXCR, TCRdb re-called the RT-PCR reads, giving one row per CDR3 protein. The repertoire has about 540,000 distinct CDR3 sequences, less than 25% of them found once; the top ten carry under 3.5%. Broader study findings: Seasonal influenza vaccination, on each occasion, was suggested by the authors to recruit few new T cells.

The junction had 7 bases not matched to a gene; V was cut back by 1 base and J by 5 bases. This CDR3 spans 16 amino acids. Germline CDR1 is MGHRA and CDR2 is YSYEKL. The sample was also linked to a second study, of T cells expressing NK-cell markers. This second report adds: TCR beta cDNA was made by 5'RACE template switching with UMIs. Over 5 donors carried dominant NKG2C+ clonotypes that made up about 1.0-8% of their CD8+ T cells.

The origin of this receptor is a man over 45 who received an inactivated influenza vaccine. Sequenced material: CD4+ T cells sorted from PBMCs, taken 12 days after vaccination. The V call is TRBV4-1, the J call TRBJ2-2; TRBD2 aligns across 7 bases. The CDR3, as DNA: TGCGCCAGCAGCCAAGCCCCGAAACTAGCGACCGGGGAGCTGTTTTTT. Translated, it gives CASSQAPKLATGELFF.